Sequencing of this T cell receptor (beta chain) was carried out in a study of T cells in Graves' hyperthyroidism and ophthalmopathy. Looked up from germline, CDR1 is DFQATT and CDR2 is SNEGSKA (reference sequence). This CDR3 is 15 amino acids long. V lost 1 base, J lost 0 bases, and 13 bases lay in between. Findings and limits, study-wide: Blood samples included most of the expanded thyroid clonotypes exceeding 0.001.

In regard to this clonotype: The antigen remains unidentified.

Thyroid ultrasound and orbital computed tomography, with clinical symptoms and serum thyroxine and TRAb, informed diagnoses. The PBMCs were sourced from fresh peripheral blood (about 10 ml). Using RNA transcripts as the source, TCR beta CDR3 regions were amplified. The TCR CDR3 first-round RT-PCR relied on the HTBI primer set. TCRdb re-analysed the multiplex PCR reads in MiXCR, keeping a single row per CDR3 protein. The table records 27,000 or so distinct CDR3 sequences, approximately 46% of them present only once. The J gene is TRBJ2-7, the V gene TRBV20-1; perhaps TRBD2 as D (6 bases). Sequencing used blood. The sequence was collected from a woman aged 25 to 39 with Graves' hyperthyroidism. The CDR3 loop reads CSARVRDFSSYEQYF. Here the CDR3 DNA reads TGCAGTGCTAGAGTTAGGGACTTCAGCTCCTACGAGCAGTACTTC.